A single sample is the source of the 15 T cell receptor beta chains below, sequenced in a study of T-cell memory formation after mild COVID-19. In TCRdb, the 5' RACE reads were re-called with MiXCR into one record per CDR3 protein. The sample has some 190,000 distinct CDR3 sequences, about a sixth seen once; the top ten hold about 1.9%. Material: PBMCs or a T cell subset sorted from them (not recorded which). The origin of the receptors is an adult woman who had mild COVID-19 (a few samples of this study predate the infection). Cell type and time point are not known.

The CDR3 DNA reads TGTGCCAGCAGCTCCGACAGGGGGCTTGGGTACACTGAAGCTTTCTTT. It translates to CASSSDRGLGYTEAFF. The genes are TRBV7-8 and TRBJ1-1, with 10 bases aligning to TRBD1. The junction had 8 bases not matched to a gene; V was cut back by 4 bases and J by 3 bases. The CDR3 runs 16 residues. Germline loops: CDR1 SGHVS, CDR2 FQNEAQ.

The CDR3 DNA reads as TGTGCCACCCTGGGCAGGGGCAGGCAACAAGAGACCCAGTACTTC. It yields the protein CATLGRGRQQETQYF. V and J are TRBV15 and TRBJ2-5, with D possibly being TRBD1 (6 bases). The length of the CDR3 is 15 residues. Trimming took off 8 bases at V and 2 bases at J, with 18 bases between the two ends. CDR1 is LNHNV, CDR2 YYDKDF, per germline (reference sequence).

This clonotype was counted only a few times. This rearrangement joins TRBV7-8 to TRBJ2-3, with a possible D match to TRBD1 (6 bases). This CDR3 is 16 amino acids long. Deletions cut 1 base from V and 3 bases from J, with 14 bases between. Germline V gives CDR1 SGHVS, CDR2 FQNEAQ. The CDR3 DNA reads as TGTGCCAGCAGCTTAGTGGTGGGCAGGGGTACAGATACGCAGTATTTT. It is translated as CASSLVVGRGTDTQYF.

The chain joins TRBV6-2 or TRBV6-3 to TRBJ2-1, with 7 bases identical to TRBD1. V was clipped by 7 bases and J by 4 bases; unmatched bases: 13. The germline V gene encodes CDR1 MNHEY and CDR2 SVGEGT. CDR3 size: 16 residues. Here the CDR3 reads CASTQLRTGSYNEQFF. CDR3 in DNA: TGTGCCAGCACCCAACTGAGGACAGGATCATACAATGAGCAGTTCTTC.

The chain uses TRBV12-3 or TRBV12-4 and TRBJ2-4, with a possible D match to TRBD2 (6 bases). V gave up 8 bases and J gave up 3 bases, with 14 bases separating them. The CDR3 length is 14 residues. The CDR3: CASALRGSKNIQYF. Written as DNA, the CDR3 is TGTGCCAGCGCCCTCCGGGGGAGCAAAAACATTCAGTACTTC.

The chain couples TRBV20-1 to TRBJ2-7, with a tentative D call TRBD2 (5 bases). The CDR3 extends over 15 amino acids. V lost 1 base, J lost 3 bases, and 16 bases lay in between. The germline CDR1 and CDR2 sequences are DFQATT and SNEGSKA (reference sequence). CDR3 amino acids: CSARVPRGVGYEQYF. In DNA, the CDR3 is TGCAGTGCTAGAGTACCACGGGGAGTAGGCTACGAGCAGTACTTC.

This clonotype appeared a few times. J is TRBJ2-1 and V is TRBV5-1; 11 bases agree with TRBD2. V lost 2 bases to trimming and J lost 3 bases; unmatched junction nucleotides: 4. Germline V CDR1 and CDR2: SGHRS, YFSETQ. The CDR3 has 16 amino acids. The CDR3, as DNA: TGCGCCAGCAGCTTAGGGACTAGCGGAATCTACAATGAGCAGTTCTTC. It is translated as CASSLGTSGIYNEQFF. The whole variable domain, remainder taken from reference TRBV5-1 and TRBJ2-1, is KAGVTQTPRYLIKTRGQQVTLSCSPISGHRSVSWYQQTPGQGLQFLFEYFSETQRNKGNFPGRFSGRQFSNSRSEMNVSTLELGDSALYLCASSLGTSGIYNEQFFGPGTRLTVL.

This clonotype was counted a few times. CDR3 nucleotides: TGTGCCAGCAGTGGGATTGGTGGCTACACCTTC. It specifies CASSGIGGYTF. The rearrangement links TRBV2 to TRBJ1-2; unclear D gene. The germline V gene has CDR1 SNHLY and CDR2 FYNNEI. CDR3 length: 11 amino acids. V was clipped by 4 bases and J by 7 bases, with 7 bases between them.

This chain joins TRBV6-2 or TRBV6-3 and TRBJ2-1; D is uncertain. This CDR3 has 15 residues. Germline CDR1 and CDR2: MNHEY and SVGEGT. V lost 2 bases and J 0 bases, leaving 8 bases between the germline ends. CDR3 region: CASSYEFSSYNEQFF. The CDR3 DNA reads TGTGCCAGCAGTTACGAGTTCAGCTCCTACAATGAGCAGTTCTTC.

This clonotype was recorded a few times. This rearrangement joins TRBV12-3 or TRBV12-4 to TRBJ1-1, with D uncertain. Trimming removed 6 bases at V and 5 bases at J, with 7 bases between. The CDR3 is made up of 11 amino acids. This CDR3 reads CASRLTTEAFF. CDR3 DNA: TGTGCCAGCAGGTTGACGACTGAAGCTTTCTTT.

The chain couples TRBV7-2 to TRBJ2-1; 12 nucleotides match TRBD2. Trimming cost V 5 bases and J 0 bases; bases outside gene matches: 8. This CDR3 is built from 18 residues. CDR1 is SGHTA, CDR2 FQGNSA, per germline. CDR3 sequence (DNA): TGTGCCAGCAGCCTCAGGGGACTAGCGGGTTTCTCCTACAATGAGCAGTTCTTC. Its translation is CASSLRGLAGFSYNEQFF.

This clonotype was seen more than once but under ten times. V and J are TRBV5-1 and TRBJ2-7; TRBD1 aligns across 7 bases. The CDR3 extends over 15 amino acids. The ends lost 4 bases at V and 0 bases at J; junction bases unmatched: 7. Germline V gene sequence: CDR1 SGHRS, CDR2 YFSETQ. The CDR3 reads CASSTGTVYSYEQYF. The CDR3 DNA sequence: TGCGCCAGCAGCACCGGGACAGTTTACTCCTACGAGCAGTACTTC.

The chain is built from TRBV6-1 and TRBJ2-1; 11 positions match TRBD2. Germline CDR1 is MNHNS and CDR2 is SASEGT. Trimming took 7 bases from V and 9 from J; bases not matched to a gene: 11. The CDR3 is made up of 15 amino acids. The CDR3: CASTAGTSGSGEQFF. CDR3 DNA: TGTGCCAGCACCGCCGGGACTAGCGGTTCGGGTGAGCAGTTCTTC.

V is TRBV5-1 and J is TRBJ1-4; 7 bases align to TRBD1. V gave up 0 bases and J gave up 5 bases; unmatched junction bases: 1. This CDR3 is 14 amino acids long. From germline, CDR1 is SGHRS and CDR2 YFSETQ. The CDR3 DNA follows: TGCGCCAGCAGCTTGGACAGGGGAAATGAAAAACTGTTTTTT. Its translation: CASSLDRGNEKLFF.

This clonotype was seen a handful of times. The rearrangement uses TRBV30 and TRBJ1-2; 7 bases agree with TRBD1. J was trimmed by 4 bases and V by 8 bases; bases with no gene match: 10. The CDR3 has 13 residues. In germline, CDR1 is GTSNPN, CDR2 SVGIG (reference sequence). CDR3 nucleotide sequence: TGTGCCGGAAAGGGACAGCATCGCTATGGCTACACCTTC. This codes for CAGKGQHRYGYTF.